This is a list of T cell receptor beta chains from one sample in a study of tumor-infiltrating lymphocytes in primary liver carcinoma. TCRdb redid the calling of the multiplex PCR reads with MiXCR, one entry per CDR3 protein. The sample includes almost 200,000 distinct CDR3 sequences, approximately 65% of them seen just once. The sequenced sample consisted of peripheral blood. These receptors all come from a woman aged 60 to 75 with primary liver carcinoma and hepatitis B virus infection. The CDR3 runs from the conserved cysteine through the conserved F or W. The D gene is left open where the match is weak. Clone sizes are given selectively: once, few, many, or a class where the clone is expanded.

clone_size j_call d_call v_call cdr3_aa cdr3_nt
. TRBJ2-5 . TRBV30 CAWSGVGRRQEYQETQYF TGTGCCTGGAGTGGGGTGGGGAGGAGACAAGAGTACCAAGAGACCCAGTACTTC
. TRBJ2-5 TRBD2 TRBV5-1 CASSPAVAGGTETQYF TGCGCCAGCAGCCCTGCAGTAGCGGGAGGTACGGAGACCCAGTACTTC
. TRBJ2-1 TRBD2 TRBV6-6 CARKQTSGNEQFF TGTGCCCGCAAACAGACTAGCGGCAATGAGCAGTTCTTC
. TRBJ2-5 . TRBV29-1 CSVDDQVGREEIQYF TGCAGCGTTGATGATCAGGTGGGGCGGGAAGAGATCCAGTACTTC
. TRBJ1-1 . TRBV7-8 CASSLAGGKNTEAFF TGTGCCAGCAGCTTAGCCGGGGGCAAGAACACTGAAGCTTTCTTT
. TRBJ2-5 TRBD2 TRBV6-5 CASSESQGGETQYF TGTGCCAGCAGTGAATCGCAGGGAGGGGAGACCCAGTACTTC
many TRBJ2-7 . TRBV12-3/TRBV12-4 CASSLVQSSYEQYF TGTGCCAGCAGTTTAGTACAGAGCTCCTACGAGCAGTACTTC
. TRBJ2-5 TRBD1 TRBV7-8 CASSLGGQQETQYF TGTGCCAGCAGCTTAGGGGGACAGCAAGAGACCCAGTACTTC
. TRBJ1-1 . TRBV5-1 CASSLEADHEAFF TGCGCCAGCAGCTTGGAGGCAGACCATGAAGCTTTCTTT
once TRBJ2-3 . TRBV5-6 CVSSLDGERGEDTQYF TGTGTCAGCAGCTTGGATGGGGAGAGGGGAGAAGATACGCAGTATTTT
. TRBJ2-3 TRBD1 TRBV7-8 CASSTPGTVTTDSQYF TGTGCCAGCAGCACCCCCGGGACAGTGACCACAGATTCGCAGTATTTT
. TRBJ2-3 . TRBV6-4 CASMGNSVADTQYF TGTGCCAGTATGGGGAATTCTGTTGCAGATACGCAGTATTTT
. TRBJ2-5 . TRBV11-2 CASSLLRHENQYF TGTGCCAGCAGCTTATTACGACACGAGAACCAGTACTTC
. TRBJ2-2 . TRBV11-1 CARSPGEVGTGELFF TGTGCCAGGAGCCCGGGTGAGGTTGGGACCGGGGAGCTGTTTTTT
. TRBJ2-7 TRBD2 TRBV24-1 CATTESGAKQYF TGTGCCACCACTGAGAGCGGGGCGAAGCAGTACTTC
few TRBJ2-3 . TRBV21-1 CASSEDRGLDTQYF TGTGCCAGCAGCGAGGACAGGGGGCTGGATACGCAGTATTTT
. TRBJ2-1 . TRBV5-1 CASSLTGVSRYNEQFF TGCGCCAGCAGCTTGACAGGCGTGAGTAGATACAATGAGCAGTTCTTC
many TRBJ2-1 . TRBV12-5 CASGRGTFNEQFF TGTGCTAGTGGCCGAGGGACTTTCAATGAGCAGTTCTTC
many TRBJ2-1 TRBD2 TRBV6-5 CASRSQSPGTSSYNEQFF TGTGCCAGCAGGTCCCAGAGCCCCGGGACTAGCTCCTACAATGAGCAGTTCTTC
. TRBJ2-4 TRBD2 TRBV11-1 CASSFPGTSRTKNIQYF TGTGCCAGCAGCTTTCCCGGGACTAGTAGGACCAAAAACATTCAGTACTTC
. TRBJ2-5 . TRBV11-2 CASRETMAGETQSF TGTGCAAGCAGGGAAACCATGGCAGGGGAGACCCAGTCCTTC
. TRBJ2-2 TRBD1 TRBV4-2 CASSQGQGAGTGELFF TGTGCCAGCAGCCAGGGACAGGGGGCCGGCACCGGGGAGCTGTTTTTT
. TRBJ2-3 . TRBV9 CASSPPGGLGNTQCF TGTGCCAGCAGCCCCCCCGGGGGGCTAGGGAATACGCAGTGTTTT
once TRBJ2-5 . TRBV28 CASSHLITNREAETQYF TGTGCCAGCAGTCACCTAATAACGAACAGGGAGGCGGAGACCCAGTACTTC
many TRBJ2-1 TRBD2 TRBV12-3/TRBV12-4 CASSKKYGRGYNEQFF TGTGCCAGCAGTAAAAAATACGGGAGGGGGTACAATGAGCAGTTCTTC